The clone carrying this TCR beta chain has a single count. Some clones are missing from TCRdb's copy, which holds only in-frame ones; the method was immunoSEQ multiplex PCR. This sample has approximately 210,000 clones, with 80% to 90% found just once. This sample stems from a study of blood T cell repertoires in COVID-19. Trimming stripped 4 bases from V and 1 base from J, with 8 bases between. Per the germline V gene, CDR1 is LGHDT and CDR2 is YNNKEL (reference sequence). The CDR3 runs to 14 residues. The J gene is TRBJ1-5, the V gene TRBV3-1 (or the pseudogene TRBV3-2); unclear D gene. This clonotype was obtained from a man younger than 35 with active or convalescent COVID-19. The specimen sequenced was peripheral blood. The CDR3 protein is CASSPSGSNQPQHF. CDR3 DNA: TGTGCCAGCAGCCCATCCGGGAGCAATCAGCCCCAGCATTTT.